The 14 T cell receptor beta chains presented below share a single source sample, sequenced in a study of blood T cells in healthy people across ages. Through a sample-barcoded 5' primer and a J-beta primer mix, a second PCR was run for 7 to 11 cycles. From the 5' RACE reads, TCRdb called clonotypes with MiXCR, one entry per CDR3 protein. This table has over 1,500,000 distinct CDR3 sequences, more than 35% appearing once. Sequencing was performed on blood. The receptors come from a human donor in good health.

The chain is built from TRBV11-2 and TRBJ2-5, with TRBD1 matching over 9 bases. CDR3 length: 15 residues. Per the germline V gene, CDR1 is SGHAT and CDR2 is FQNNGV. The V segment lost 5 bases and the J segment 5 bases; nucleotides outside the gene matches: 9. The CDR3, as DNA: TGTGCCAGCAGCACCAACAGGGGGCAGGGGGAGACCCAGTACTTC. Translated, it gives CASSTNRGQGETQYF. Full variable domain (missing parts from reference TRBV11-2 and TRBJ2-5): EAGVAQSPRYKIIEKRQSVAFWCNPISGHATLYWYQQILGQGPKLLIQFQNNGVVDDSQLPKDRFSAERLKGVDSTLKIQPAKLEDSAVYLCASSTNRGQGETQYFGPGTRLLVL.

The chain links TRBV20-1 to TRBJ2-1; D may be TRBD1 or TRBD2 (5 bases each). CDR1 and CDR2 from the germline V gene are DFQATT and SNEGSKA (reference sequence). Trimming stripped 4 bases from V and 2 bases from J, with 18 bases between. This CDR3 is built from 16 residues. The CDR3 DNA sequence: TGCAGTGCTACCCTGGGACGCCAATCCGCCTACAATGAGCAGTTCTTC. This translates into CSATLGRQSAYNEQFF.

This chain links TRBV7-2 with TRBJ2-7, with D possibly matching TRBD2 (6 bases). The CDR3 totals 15 residues. From germline, CDR1 is SGHTA and CDR2 FQGNSA. V was clipped by 5 bases and J by 7 bases, with 21 bases between them. The CDR3 loop is CASSPQGAGLGEQYF. The CDR3 DNA sequence: TGTGCCAGCAGCCCCCAAGGGGCGGGGCTGGGGGAGCAGTACTTC.

Only a few counts were recorded for this clonotype. The chain joins TRBV9 to TRBJ2-7, with 12 bases fitting TRBD2. The CDR3 runs to 16 residues. Germline CDR1 and CDR2: SGDLS and YYNGEE. V shed 0 bases, J shed 6 bases, and the junction held 7 bases outside the gene matches. As DNA, the CDR3 is TGTGCCAGCAGCGTAGCCCCTAGCGGGGGGGCGAGCGAGCAGTACTTC. Amino acid sequence: CASSVAPSGGASEQYF.

V is TRBV6-1 and J is TRBJ1-2, with D uncertain. Germline V gene data show CDR1 as MNHNS and CDR2 as SASEGT. V lost 2 bases to trimming and J lost 4 bases, with 11 bases between them. This CDR3 contains 14 residues. The CDR3 bases are TGTGCCAGCAGTGAATGGACGGATGGCTATGGCTACACCTTC. This translates into CASSEWTDGYGYTF.

The V and J genes are TRBV6-2 or TRBV6-3 and TRBJ2-1, with a tentative D call TRBD2 (5 bases). Looked up from germline, CDR1 is MNHEY and CDR2 is SVGEGT. V dropped 6 bases and J dropped 3 bases, with 15 bases sitting between them. This CDR3 has 15 amino acids. The CDR3 loop is CASSPDYLLYNEQFF. CDR3 nucleotide sequence: TGTGCCAGCAGCCCTGACTACCTACTCTACAATGAGCAGTTCTTC.

Here the CDR3 DNA reads TGTGCCAGCAGCGCCAGGGTTTCTGGAGATACGCAGTATTTT. Its translation is CASSARVSGDTQYF. This chain uses TRBV9 with TRBJ2-3; a possible D gene is TRBD1 (5 bases). Trimming pared 3 bases from V and 5 bases from J, leaving 13 bases between. The CDR3 runs 14 residues. Germline CDR1 SGDLS, CDR2 YYNGEE.

This clonotype occurred once. The chain uses TRBV28 and TRBJ1-4, with no clear D. V lost 3 bases to trimming and J lost 7 bases, with 9 bases between them. The germline gives CDR1 MDHEN, CDR2 SYDVKM. CDR3 length: 13 amino acids. The CDR3 nucleotides read TGTGCCAGCAGTTTTAACGGATTTGAAAAACTGTTTTTT. Its protein is CASSFNGFEKLFF.

V gene TRBV30 combines with J gene TRBJ2-1; 7 bases line up with TRBD2. The CDR3 totals 13 residues. The germline gives CDR1 GTSNPN, CDR2 SVGIG (reference sequence). V lost 7 bases to trimming and J lost 6 bases; unmatched junction nucleotides: 9. The CDR3 here is CAFLRGEGNEQFF. CDR3 coding DNA: TGTGCCTTCCTCCGAGGGGAGGGCAATGAGCAGTTCTTC.

A few counts support this clonotype. The chain is built from TRBV6-2 or TRBV6-3 and TRBJ1-5, with a possible D match to TRBD1 (6 bases). Germline loops: CDR1 MNHEY, CDR2 SVGEGT. This CDR3 comprises 13 residues. Trimming took off 7 bases at V and 6 bases at J, with 13 bases between the two ends. The CDR3 DNA reads as TGTGCCAGCAAGAGGGGGGTTAGTCAGCCCCAGCATTTT. It encodes CASKRGVSQPQHF.

This clonotype has only a few counts. The gene calls are TRBV2 and TRBJ2-4; 9 positions match TRBD1. The DNA end lines up better with TRBJ2-7; the J call may be wrong. The V gene's germline CDR1 is SNHLY and CDR2 FYNNEI. The CDR3 spans 15 residues. For the CDR3, the DNA is TGTGCCAGCAGGCCCGACAGGGGGGGATACTACGAGCAGTACTTC. It is translated as CASRPDRGGYYEQYF.

This clonotype was seen only a few times. This chain connects TRBV20-1 to TRBJ1-1, with a possible D match to TRBD1 (6 bases). Trimming left V 1 base short and J 0 bases short, with 12 bases between. Looked up from germline, CDR1 is DFQATT and CDR2 is SNEGSKA (reference sequence). The CDR3 length is 15 residues. CDR3 sequence (DNA): TGCAGTGCTAGAGTTCTCAGGGGCATGAACACTGAAGCTTTCTTT. Translation gives CSARVLRGMNTEAFF.

The chain combines TRBV29-1 with TRBJ2-5, with TRBD2 as a possible D gene (6 bases). Trimming cost V 7 bases and J 4 bases, with 13 bases left between them. CDR1 is SQVTM and CDR2 is ANQGSEA in the germline V gene. This CDR3 comprises 12 residues. The CDR3 here is CSGRGLRETQYF. In DNA form, the CDR3 reads TGCAGCGGGAGGGGACTTAGAGAGACCCAGTACTTC.

The chain couples TRBV27 to TRBJ2-7, with 12 nucleotides matching TRBD2. The DNA end lines up better with TRBJ2-5; the J call may be wrong. Germline V CDR1 and CDR2: MNHEY, SMNVEV (reference sequence). The CDR3 extends over 15 amino acids. The CDR3 DNA sequence: TGTGCCAGCAGTCCAAGACTAGCGGGGGTTGGGACCCAGTACTTC. Protein product: CASSPRLAGVGTQYF.